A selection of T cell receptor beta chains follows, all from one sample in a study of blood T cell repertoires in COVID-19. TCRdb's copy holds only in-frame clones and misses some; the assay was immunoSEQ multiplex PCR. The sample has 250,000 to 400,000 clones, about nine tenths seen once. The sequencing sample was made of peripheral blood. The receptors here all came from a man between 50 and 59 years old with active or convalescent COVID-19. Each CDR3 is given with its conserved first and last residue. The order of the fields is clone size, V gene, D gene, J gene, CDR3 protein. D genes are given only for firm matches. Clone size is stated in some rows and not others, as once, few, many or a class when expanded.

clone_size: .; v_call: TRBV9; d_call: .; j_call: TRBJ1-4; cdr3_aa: CASSPRAGRYEKLFF
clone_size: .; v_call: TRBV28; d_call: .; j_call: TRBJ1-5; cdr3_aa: CASSSLQGVNQPQHF
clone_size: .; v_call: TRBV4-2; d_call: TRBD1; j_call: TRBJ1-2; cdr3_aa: CASSQGQGDNYGYTF
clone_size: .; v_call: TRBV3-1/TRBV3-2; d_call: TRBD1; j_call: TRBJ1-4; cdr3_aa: CASRDGAGTGAAGREKLFF
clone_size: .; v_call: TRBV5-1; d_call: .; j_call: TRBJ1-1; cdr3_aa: CASSPDMNTEAFF
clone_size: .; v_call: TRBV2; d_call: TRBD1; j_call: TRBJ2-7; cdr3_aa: CASRATGLLPYEQYF
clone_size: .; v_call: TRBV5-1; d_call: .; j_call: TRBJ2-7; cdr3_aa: CASSLEPRRTYEQYF
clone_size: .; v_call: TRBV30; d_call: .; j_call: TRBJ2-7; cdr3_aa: CAWSVTRYEQYF
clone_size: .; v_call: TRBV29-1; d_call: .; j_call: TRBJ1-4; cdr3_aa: CSVTGPDEKLFF
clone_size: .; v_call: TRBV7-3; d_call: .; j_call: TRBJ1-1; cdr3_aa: CASSLESGMNTEAFF
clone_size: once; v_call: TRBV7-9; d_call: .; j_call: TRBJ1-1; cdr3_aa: CASSLPSEAFF
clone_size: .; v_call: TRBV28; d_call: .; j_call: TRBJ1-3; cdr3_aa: CASSPSKTGNTIYF
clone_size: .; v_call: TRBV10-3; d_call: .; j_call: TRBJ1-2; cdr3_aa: CATGGQLNYGYTF
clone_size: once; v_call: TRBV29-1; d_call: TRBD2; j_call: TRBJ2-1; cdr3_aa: CSVPSGSRSNEQFF
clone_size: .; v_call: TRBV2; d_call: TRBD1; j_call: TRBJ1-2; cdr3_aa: CASSEGTDYGYTF
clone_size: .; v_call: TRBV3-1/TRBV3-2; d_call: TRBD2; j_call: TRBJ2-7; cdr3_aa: CASSASGKSSYEQYF